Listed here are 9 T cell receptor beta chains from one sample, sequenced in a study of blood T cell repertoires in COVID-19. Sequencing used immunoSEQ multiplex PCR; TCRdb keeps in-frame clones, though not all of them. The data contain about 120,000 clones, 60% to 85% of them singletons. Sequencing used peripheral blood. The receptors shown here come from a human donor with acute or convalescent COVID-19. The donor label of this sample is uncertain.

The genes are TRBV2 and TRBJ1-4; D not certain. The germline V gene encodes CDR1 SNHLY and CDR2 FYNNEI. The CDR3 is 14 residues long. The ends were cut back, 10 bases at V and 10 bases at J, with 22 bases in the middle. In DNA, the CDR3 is TGTGCCACCACCTCCCAGGCCCAGTACGGAAAACTGTTTTTT. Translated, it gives CATTSQAQYGKLFF.

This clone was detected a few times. CDR3 nucleotides: TGTGCCAGCACCACCAACTCTAATTCACCCCTCCACTTT. It encodes CASTTNSNSPLHF. The J gene is TRBJ1-6, the V gene TRBV7-9; D uncertain. This CDR3 comprises 13 residues. Trimming took off 7 bases at V and 6 bases at J, with 10 bases between the two ends. CDR1 is SEHNR and CDR2 is FQNEAQ in the germline V gene (reference sequence). Full variable domain (outside the CDR3, taken from reference TRBV7-9 and TRBJ1-6): DTGVSQNPRHKITKRGQNVTFRCDPISEHNRLYWYRQTLGQGPEFLTYFQNEAQLEKSRLLSDRFSAERPKGSFSTLEIQRTEQGDSAMYLCASTTNSNSPLHFGNGTRLTVT.

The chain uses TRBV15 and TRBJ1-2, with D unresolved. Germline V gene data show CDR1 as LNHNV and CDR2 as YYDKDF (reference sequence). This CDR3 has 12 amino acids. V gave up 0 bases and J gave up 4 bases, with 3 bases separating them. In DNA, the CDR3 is TGTGCCACCAGCAGAGAGAGCTATGGCTACACCTTC. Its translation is CATSRESYGYTF.

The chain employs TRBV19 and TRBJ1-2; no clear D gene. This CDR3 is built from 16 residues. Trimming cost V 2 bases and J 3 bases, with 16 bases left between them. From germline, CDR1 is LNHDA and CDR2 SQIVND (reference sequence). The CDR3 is CASSIFNRGSDYGYTF. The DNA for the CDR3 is TGTGCCAGTAGTATATTTAATCGCGGCAGTGACTATGGCTACACCTTC.

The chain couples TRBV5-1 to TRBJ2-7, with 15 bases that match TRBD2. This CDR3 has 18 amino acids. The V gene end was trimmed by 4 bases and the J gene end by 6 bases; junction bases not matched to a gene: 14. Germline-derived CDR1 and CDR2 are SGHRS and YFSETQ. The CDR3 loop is CASSPGLAGGSIRREQYV. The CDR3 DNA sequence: TGCGCCAGCAGCCCGGGACTAGCGGGGGGATCAATTAGGCGCGAGCAGTACGTC.

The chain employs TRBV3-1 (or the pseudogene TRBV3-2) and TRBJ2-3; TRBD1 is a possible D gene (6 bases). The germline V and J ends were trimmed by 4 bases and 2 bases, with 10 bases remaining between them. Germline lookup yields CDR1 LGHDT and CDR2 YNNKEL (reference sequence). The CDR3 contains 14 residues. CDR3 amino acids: CASSLTGFTDTQYF. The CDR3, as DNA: TGTGCCAGCAGCCTAACAGGGTTCACAGATACGCAGTATTTT.

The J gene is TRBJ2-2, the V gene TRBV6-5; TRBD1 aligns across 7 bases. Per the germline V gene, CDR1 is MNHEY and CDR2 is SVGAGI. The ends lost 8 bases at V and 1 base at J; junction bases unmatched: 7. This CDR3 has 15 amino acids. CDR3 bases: TGTGCCAGCGCAAGACAGGGTTTGAACACCGGGGAGCTGTTTTTT. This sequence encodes CASARQGLNTGELFF.

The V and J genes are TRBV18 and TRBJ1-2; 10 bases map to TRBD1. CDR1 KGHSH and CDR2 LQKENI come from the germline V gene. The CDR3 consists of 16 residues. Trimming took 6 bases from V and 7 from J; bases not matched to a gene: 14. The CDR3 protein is CASSPGQGSARGGYTF. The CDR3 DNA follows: TGTGCCAGCTCCCCGGGACAGGGGTCGGCGCGGGGTGGCTACACCTTC.

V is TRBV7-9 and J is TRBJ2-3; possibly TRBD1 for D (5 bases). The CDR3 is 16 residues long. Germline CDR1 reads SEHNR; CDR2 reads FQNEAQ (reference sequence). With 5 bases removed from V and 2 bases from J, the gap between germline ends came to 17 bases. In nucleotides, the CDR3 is TGTGCCAGCAGCATATACGGACAAGCTTACACAGATACGCAGTATTTT. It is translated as CASSIYGQAYTDTQYF. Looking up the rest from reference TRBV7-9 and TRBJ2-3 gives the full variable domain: DTGVSQNPRHKITKRGQNVTFRCDPISEHNRLYWYRQTLGQGPEFLTYFQNEAQLEKSRLLSDRFSAERPKGSFSTLEIQRTEQGDSAMYLCASSIYGQAYTDTQYFGPGTRLTVL.